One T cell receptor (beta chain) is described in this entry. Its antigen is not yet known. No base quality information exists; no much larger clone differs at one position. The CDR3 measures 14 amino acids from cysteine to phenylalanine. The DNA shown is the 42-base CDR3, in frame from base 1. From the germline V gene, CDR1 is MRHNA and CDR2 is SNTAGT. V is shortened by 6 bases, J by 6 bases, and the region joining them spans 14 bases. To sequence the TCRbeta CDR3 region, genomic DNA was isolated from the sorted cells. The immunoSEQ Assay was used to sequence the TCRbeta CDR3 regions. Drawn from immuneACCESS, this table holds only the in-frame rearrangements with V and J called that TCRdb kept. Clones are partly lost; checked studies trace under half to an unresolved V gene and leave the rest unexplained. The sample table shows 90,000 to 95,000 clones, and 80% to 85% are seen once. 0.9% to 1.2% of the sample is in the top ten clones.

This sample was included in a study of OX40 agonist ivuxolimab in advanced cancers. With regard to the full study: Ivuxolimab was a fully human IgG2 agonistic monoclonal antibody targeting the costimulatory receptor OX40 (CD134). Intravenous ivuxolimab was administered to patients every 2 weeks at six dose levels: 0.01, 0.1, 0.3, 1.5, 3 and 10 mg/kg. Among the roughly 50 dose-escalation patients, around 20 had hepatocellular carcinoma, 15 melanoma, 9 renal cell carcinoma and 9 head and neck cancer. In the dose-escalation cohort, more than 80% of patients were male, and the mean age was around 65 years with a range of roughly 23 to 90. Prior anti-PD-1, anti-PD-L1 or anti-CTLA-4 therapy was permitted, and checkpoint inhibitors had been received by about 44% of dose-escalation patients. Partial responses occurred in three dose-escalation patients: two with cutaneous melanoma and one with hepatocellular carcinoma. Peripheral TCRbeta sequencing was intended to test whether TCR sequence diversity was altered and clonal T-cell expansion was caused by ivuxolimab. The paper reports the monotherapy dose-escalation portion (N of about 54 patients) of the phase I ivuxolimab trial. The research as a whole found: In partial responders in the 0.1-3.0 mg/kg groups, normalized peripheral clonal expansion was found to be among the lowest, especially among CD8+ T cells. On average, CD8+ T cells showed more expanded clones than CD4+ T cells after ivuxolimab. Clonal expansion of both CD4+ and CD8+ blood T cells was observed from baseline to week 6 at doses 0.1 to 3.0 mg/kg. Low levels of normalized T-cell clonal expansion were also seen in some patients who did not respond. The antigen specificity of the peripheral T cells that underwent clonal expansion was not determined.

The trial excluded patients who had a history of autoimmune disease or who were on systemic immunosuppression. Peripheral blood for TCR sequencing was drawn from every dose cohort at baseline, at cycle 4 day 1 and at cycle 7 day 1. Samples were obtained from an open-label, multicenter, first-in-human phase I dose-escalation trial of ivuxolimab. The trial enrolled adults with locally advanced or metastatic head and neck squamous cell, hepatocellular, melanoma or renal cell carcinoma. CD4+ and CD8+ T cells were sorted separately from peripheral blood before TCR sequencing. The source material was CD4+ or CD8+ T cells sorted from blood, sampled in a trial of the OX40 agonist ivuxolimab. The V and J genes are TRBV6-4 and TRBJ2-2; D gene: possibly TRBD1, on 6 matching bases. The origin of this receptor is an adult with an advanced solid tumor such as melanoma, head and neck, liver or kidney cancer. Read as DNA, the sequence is TGTGCCAGCAGCTCAGGGGACGGGGCCGGGGAGCTGTTTTTT. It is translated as CASSSGDGAGELFF.